Described below is a single TCR beta chain sequence and its context. In its sample, this clone was seen once. This receptor's antigen is unknown. The sample holds no much larger clone one base away, and base qualities are not on file. What this sample's treatment or condition label stands for: around 19 received Ad26.COV2.S at low or high dose, single or two shots; several received placebo; per-sample allocation not given. Repertoires of vaccine and placebo recipients were sequenced from samples collected on day 63 after the first injection. In Cohort 1b, 25 or so adults aged 18-55 years were enrolled at a single site in Boston, USA, between 29 July and 7 August 2020. As a vaccine, Ad26.COV2.S was a replication-incompetent adenovirus type 26 vector that expressed a prefusion-stabilized SARS-CoV-2 spike protein derived from the original Wuhan strain. The data were taken from a study of Ad26.COV2.S vaccination and SARS-CoV-2 variants (dated by TCRdb to 2020 to 2022). About the investigation overall: Donors in the vaccine arm were drawn from COV1001, a phase I-IIa trial of Ad26.COV2.S in healthy adults that was multicentre, randomized, double-blind and placebo-controlled. Ad26.COV2.S was administered intramuscularly at a dose of 5x10^10 or 1x10^11 viral particles, either as one shot or as two shots given 56 days apart. TCRbeta repertoire sequencing was used to assess the specificity and breadth of SARS-CoV-2-reactive T cell receptors after Ad26.COV2.S vaccination. The TCR-sequenced set comprised approximately 32 samples: some 19 Ad26.COV2.S vaccine recipients, 5 placebo recipients and 8 SARS-CoV-2 convalescent individuals. Trial participants were randomized into five groups of five: low-dose or high-dose Ad26.COV2.S given once or twice, or placebo on both occasions. Investigators remained blinded to trial group allocation during experiments and outcome assessment.

The immunoSEQ Assay was used to sequence TCRbeta CDR3 regions. After extraction, genomic DNA underwent amplification by bias-controlled multiplex PCR, followed by high-throughput sequencing. In the source study's methods: To quantify the absolute abundance of every unique TCRbeta CDR3 region, sequences were collapsed and filtered. Usable DNA was measured by amplifying reference genes present in all nucleated cells, and TCRbeta template counts were normalized to that usable DNA to estimate T cell fraction. Repertoire TCRs were annotated as SARS-CoV-2-specific when V gene, CDR3 amino acid sequence and J gene were exactly matched to a known reactive TCR set. MIRA supplied the reference SARS-CoV-2 TCR set, which was filtered for enrichment in COVID-19-positive ImmuneCODE repertoires so that public or cross-reactive TCRs were removed. Drawing on the MIRA antigens, annotated TCRs were analysed further at the level of specific ORF or position within ORF. Breadth was defined as annotated unique rearrangements over total unique productive rearrangements; depth was the summed frequency of those rearrangements. Two-sided Wilcoxon rank-sum tests were applied when comparing TCR breadth between groups. TCRdb holds this immuneACCESS table with in-frame rearrangements only. Some clones are missing; in checked studies, unresolved V genes explain under half, and the rest has no known cause. V and J calls and clone size are as listed in that table; D and trimming were resolved from the DNA. The sample records roughly 380,000 clones, 70% to 90% of which are singletons. The ten largest account for 3.6% of the sample.

Broad study findings and their caveats: Ad26.COV2.S recipients had higher spike-specific TCR breadth than placebo recipients (P = 0.0014). The study was not powered to compare responses between vaccine doses or regimens. After vaccination, spike-specific CD8+ and CD4+ T cell responses were reported to show substantial breadth. Vaccine and placebo recipients had comparable non-spike TCR breadth, which fits with the vaccine containing only spike. The authors noted that total T cell responses may have been underestimated by the TCR breadth and depth analyses.

CDR1 SNHLY and CDR2 FYNNEI are derived from the germline V gene. After removal of 5 bases from V and 5 bases from J, the junction retains 4 bases not matched to a gene. The CDR3 sequence holds 13 residues, the cysteine and phenylalanine included. Only CDR3 DNA remains: 39 bases, in frame from the first base. The rearranged chain carries TRBV2 and TRBJ1-2, with 8 bases in between that match TRBD1. This clonotype was sampled from a person between 18 and 59 years old who received the Ad26.COV2.S COVID-19 vaccine or a placebo. The material sequenced was peripheral blood, taken in a trial of Ad26.COV2.S vaccine versus placebo. CDR3 loop: CASSSRQGYGYTF. The nucleotides read TGTGCCAGCAGTTCCCGACAGGGGTATGGCTACACCTTC. Supplemented by the reference TRBV2 and TRBJ1-2 proteins around the CDR3, the complete variable domain is EPEVTQTPSHQVTQMGQEVILRCVPISNHLYFYWYRQILGQKVEFLVSFYNNEISEKSEIFDDQFSVERPDGSNFTLKIRSTKLEDSAMYFCASSSRQGYGYTFGSGTRLTVV.